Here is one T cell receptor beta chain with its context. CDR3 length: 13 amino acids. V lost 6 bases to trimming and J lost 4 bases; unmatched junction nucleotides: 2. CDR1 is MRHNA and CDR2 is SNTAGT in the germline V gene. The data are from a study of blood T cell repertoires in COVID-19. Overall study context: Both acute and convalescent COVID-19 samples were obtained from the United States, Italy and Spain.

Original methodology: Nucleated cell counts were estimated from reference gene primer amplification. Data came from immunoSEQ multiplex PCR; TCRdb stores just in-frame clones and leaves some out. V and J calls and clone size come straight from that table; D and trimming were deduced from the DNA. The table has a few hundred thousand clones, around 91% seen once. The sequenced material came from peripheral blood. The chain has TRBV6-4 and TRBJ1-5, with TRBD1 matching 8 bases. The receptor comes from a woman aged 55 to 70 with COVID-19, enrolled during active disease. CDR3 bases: TGTGCCAGCAGCCGGGACAGGAATCAGCCCCAGCATTTT. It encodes CASSRDRNQPQHF.